The 19 T cell receptor beta chains below come from one sample, sequenced in a study of blood T cell repertoires in COVID-19. Here immunoSEQ multiplex PCR was the method, and the copy in TCRdb shows in-frame clones only, minus some. The sample yields some 150,000 clones, around 83% seen once. The source material was peripheral blood. These receptors were obtained from a woman aged 60-70 years with acute or convalescent COVID-19.

Concerning this clone: The junction departs from the called germline gene at one end, perhaps through a read error. The genes are TRBV12-5 and TRBJ1-4, with D possibly TRBD1 on 6 matching bases. This CDR3 comprises 15 residues. The germline gives CDR1 LGHNT, CDR2 FRNRAP. The CDR3 coding sequence is TGTGCTAGTGGTATAGGGACACGGACTAGTGAAAAACTGTTTTTT. The encoded protein is CASGIGTRTSEKLFF. Variable domain in full (rest from reference TRBV12-5 and TRBJ1-4): DARVTQTPRHKVTEMGQEVTMRCQPILGHNTVFWYRQTMMQGLELLAYFRNRAPLDDSGMPKDRFSAEMPDATLATLKIQPSEPRDSAVYFCASGIGTRTSEKLFFGSGTQLSVL.

The CDR3 region has the DNA TGTGCCAGCAGCTTGGGGGCAGAGACCCAGTACTTC. This gives the protein CASSLGAETQYF. The chain is built from TRBV5-6 and TRBJ2-5; D is unresolved. Germline assignment: CDR1 SGHDT and CDR2 YYEEEE. The CDR3 is 12 amino acids. Trimming cost V 0 bases and J 4 bases, with 4 bases left between them.

The gene calls are TRBV12-3 or TRBV12-4 and TRBJ1-1; 10 bases line up with TRBD1. The CDR3 runs to 13 residues. Trimming at V came to 8 bases and at J to 1 base, leaving 1 base not matched to a gene. DNA for the CDR3: TGTGCCAGCGGACAGGGGGAGAACACTGAAGCTTTCTTT. This gives the protein CASGQGENTEAFF.

The chain employs TRBV6-5 and TRBJ2-3; TRBD1 aligns across 8 bases. The CDR3 runs to 13 residues. V was clipped by 8 bases and J by 6 bases; unmatched bases: 7. Germline V gives CDR1 MNHEY, CDR2 SVGAGI. The CDR3 sequence is CASQRTGLDTQYF. The CDR3 nucleotides are TGTGCCAGCCAACGGACAGGGTTGGATACGCAGTATTTT.

This rearrangement joins TRBV9 to TRBJ2-1, with a weak D call TRBD2 (5 bases). Germline V gene lookup returns CDR1 SGDLS and CDR2 YYNGEE. The length of the CDR3 is 13 residues. Between the trimmed V and J ends, which lost 3 bases and 7 bases, there was a span of 11 bases. The CDR3 DNA reads as TGTGCCAGCAGCGGCCCCCCGGGGAATGAGCAGTTCTTC. Amino acid sequence: CASSGPPGNEQFF.

The chain recombines TRBV30 with TRBJ1-1, with a tentative D call TRBD1 (5 bases). Trimming left V 3 bases short and J 6 bases short, with 14 bases between. This CDR3 comprises 13 residues. CDR1 is GTSNPN, CDR2 SVGIG, per germline (reference sequence). CDR3 in amino acids: CAWSAGVSPEAFF. CDR3 sequence (DNA): TGTGCCTGGAGCGCGGGGGTCTCTCCTGAAGCTTTCTTT. The whole variable domain, remainder taken from reference TRBV30 and TRBJ1-1, is SQTIHQWPATLVQPVGSPLSLECTVEGTSNPNLYWYRQAAGRGLQLLFYSVGIGQISSEVPQNLSASRPQDRQFILSSKKLLLSDSGFYLCAWSAGVSPEAFFGQGTRLTVV.

The chain carries TRBV19 and TRBJ1-1; no firm D call. The germline V gene encodes CDR1 LNHDA and CDR2 SQIVND (reference sequence). This CDR3 contains 13 residues. V lost 6 bases, J lost 1 base, and 9 bases lay in between. CDR3 in DNA: TGTGCCAGTAGCGGGTCTCAGAACACTGAAGCTTTCTTT. Encoded protein: CASSGSQNTEAFF. Drawing the rest from reference TRBV19 and TRBJ1-1, the complete variable domain is DGGITQSPKYLFRKEGQNVTLSCEQNLNHDAMYWYRQDPGQGLRLIYYSQIVNDFQKGDIAEGYSVSREKKESFPLTVTSAQKNPTAFYLCASSGSQNTEAFFGQGTRLTVV.

The chain couples TRBV12-3 or TRBV12-4 to TRBJ2-5; no clear D. V lost 6 bases to trimming and J lost 5 bases, with 10 bases between them. The length of the CDR3 is 12 residues. Here the CDR3 reads CASRANWETQYF. CDR3 nucleotide sequence: TGTGCCAGCAGGGCAAATTGGGAGACCCAGTACTTC.

The gene calls are TRBV6-5 and TRBJ1-3; the D gene is possibly TRBD1 (5 bases). Germline V CDR1 and CDR2: MNHEY, SVGAGI. Deletions cut 5 bases from V and 4 bases from J, with 9 bases between. CDR3 length: 13 residues. The CDR3 here is CASSKNRGNTIYF. The CDR3 DNA reads as TGTGCCAGCAGTAAAAACAGGGGAAACACCATATATTTT.

J is TRBJ1-1 and V is TRBV2, with D maybe TRBD1 (5 bases). The germline CDR1 and CDR2 sequences are SNHLY and FYNNEI. Trimming removed 2 bases from V and 1 base from J, with 8 bases in between. CDR3 length: 14 amino acids. This CDR3 is CASSEQGRNTEAFF. The CDR3 DNA follows: TGTGCCAGCAGTGAACAGGGTCGGAACACTGAAGCTTTCTTT.

This clone was counted between two and nine times. The chain couples TRBV6-5 to TRBJ1-1, with 8 bases fitting TRBD1. The ends lost 4 bases at V and 3 bases at J; junction bases unmatched: 7. CDR3 length equals 15 residues. Looked up from germline, CDR1 is MNHEY and CDR2 is SVGAGI. This CDR3 is CASSSQGAPDTEAFF. The CDR3 DNA is TGTGCCAGCAGTTCTCAGGGGGCGCCGGACACTGAAGCTTTCTTT.

This chain links TRBV11-2 with TRBJ1-1; 7 bases are a match to TRBD1. V trimming: 5 bases; J trimming: 1 base; junction bases outside the gene matches: 4. Germline lookup yields CDR1 SGHAT and CDR2 FQNNGV. The CDR3 consists of 14 residues. As DNA, the CDR3 is TGTGCCAGCAGCCCGGACAGGACGAACACTGAAGCTTTCTTT. The encoded protein is CASSPDRTNTEAFF.

Note on this clone: The same CDR3 arises from other DNA sequences in this sample as well. The CDR3 DNA reads TGTGCCAGCAACCGACAGGTCCACGAGCAGTACTTC. Protein sequence: CASNRQVHEQYF. This rearrangement joins TRBV6-5 to TRBJ2-7; tentative D call: TRBD1 (6 bases). The ends were cut back, 7 bases at V and 5 bases at J, with 12 bases in the middle. Germline CDR1 reads MNHEY; CDR2 reads SVGAGI. This CDR3 has 12 residues.

The genes are TRBV2 and TRBJ1-2, with D perhaps TRBD1 (5 bases). CDR1 and CDR2 (germline): SNHLY, FYNNEI. Trimming removed 7 bases from V and 7 bases from J, with 16 bases in between. This CDR3 comprises 13 residues. The CDR3 loop reads CASTPGEGLGYTF. CDR3 nucleotide sequence: TGTGCCAGCACCCCGGGGGAGGGGCTTGGCTACACCTTC.

This clone appeared a few times. This CDR3 is CATSGLAGGPADTQYF. The CDR3 nucleotides are TGTGCCACCAGTGGCCTAGCGGGGGGGCCGGCAGATACGCAGTATTTT. The chain combines TRBV24-1 with TRBJ2-3, with TRBD2 matching over 12 bases. With V trimmed by 5 bases and J by 4 bases, 6 bases remained unmatched. The CDR3 has 16 amino acids. The germline gives CDR1 KGHDR, CDR2 SFDVKD.

This clone was detected only once. The chain couples TRBV11-3 to TRBJ2-3; tentative D call: TRBD1 (5 bases). Germline V gene data show CDR1 as SGHNT and CDR2 as YENEEA. The CDR3 consists of 14 residues. V shed 4 bases and J shed 2 bases, with 10 bases lying between them. CDR3 nucleotides: TGTGCCAGCAGCTGGGGCCCTAACACAGATACGCAGTATTTT. Its translation is CASSWGPNTDTQYF.

The V and J genes are TRBV4-2 and TRBJ2-7; TRBD2 matches at 11 bases. V trimming: 1 base; J trimming: 2 bases; junction bases outside the gene matches: 7. Germline-derived CDR1 and CDR2 are LGHNA and YNFKEQ. The CDR3 has 17 residues. The CDR3, as DNA: TGTGCCAGCAGCCAAGTTACTAGCGGGGGCCCGACCTACGAGCAGTACTTC. Translated: CASSQVTSGGPTYEQYF.

The J gene is TRBJ2-1, the V gene TRBV12-3 or TRBV12-4; D not certain. With 6 bases removed from V and 8 bases from J, the gap between germline ends came to 14 bases. The CDR3 runs to 13 residues. The DNA of the CDR3 is TGTGCCAGCAGCCATTCTACGAACGATGAGCAGTTCTTC. This translates into CASSHSTNDEQFF.

The chain employs TRBV28 and TRBJ1-1; TRBD1 might be the D (5 bases). There are 15 residues in the CDR3. Germline V gene data show CDR1 as MDHEN and CDR2 as SYDVKM. Trimming cost V 3 bases and J 4 bases, with 15 bases left between them. This CDR3 is CASSLQGNRSTEAFF. The CDR3 DNA sequence: TGTGCCAGCAGTTTGCAGGGTAATAGGAGCACTGAAGCTTTCTTT.